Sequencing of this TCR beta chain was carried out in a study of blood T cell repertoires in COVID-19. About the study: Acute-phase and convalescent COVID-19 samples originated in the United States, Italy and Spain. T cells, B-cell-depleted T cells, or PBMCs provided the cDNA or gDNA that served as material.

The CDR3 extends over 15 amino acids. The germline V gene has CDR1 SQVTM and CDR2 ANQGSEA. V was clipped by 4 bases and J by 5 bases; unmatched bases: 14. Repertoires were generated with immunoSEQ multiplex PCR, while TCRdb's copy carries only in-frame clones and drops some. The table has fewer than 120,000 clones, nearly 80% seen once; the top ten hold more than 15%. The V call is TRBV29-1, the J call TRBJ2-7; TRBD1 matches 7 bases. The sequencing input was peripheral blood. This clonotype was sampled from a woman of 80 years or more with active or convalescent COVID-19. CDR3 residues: CSVVSPYRGLDEQYF. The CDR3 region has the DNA TGCAGCGTTGTATCCCCTTACAGGGGATTAGACGAGCAGTACTTC.